This T cell receptor (beta chain) was obtained from a study of Ad26.COV2.S vaccination and SARS-CoV-2 variants (dated by TCRdb to about 2021). With regard to the full study: Vaccine-arm donors were drawn from COV1001, a multicentre, randomized, double-blind, placebo-controlled phase I-IIa trial of Ad26.COV2.S in healthy adults. TCRbeta repertoire sequencing was used to assess the specificity and breadth of SARS-CoV-2-reactive T cell receptors after Ad26.COV2.S vaccination. A total of 32 samples were included in the TCR-sequenced set, comprising roughly 19 Ad26.COV2.S vaccine recipients, 5 placebo recipients and 8 SARS-CoV-2 convalescent individuals. Throughout the experiments and outcome assessment, investigators stayed blinded to trial group allocation. Trial participants were randomized into five groups of five: low-dose or high-dose Ad26.COV2.S given once or twice, or placebo on both occasions. Ad26.COV2.S was administered intramuscularly at 5 x 10^10 or 1 x 10^11 viral particles, either as a single shot or as two shots given 56 days apart. General conclusions and limits of the study: It was noted by the authors that total T cell responses may have been underestimated by the TCR breadth and depth analyses. The study was not powered for comparison of responses between vaccine doses or regimens. Ad26.COV2.S recipients had higher spike-specific TCR breadth than placebo recipients (P = 0.0014). After vaccination, spike-specific CD8+ and CD4+ T cell responses were reported to show substantial breadth. Vaccine and placebo recipients had comparable non-spike TCR breadth, which fits with the vaccine containing only spike.

The treatment or condition tag for this specimen amounts to: some 20 received Ad26.COV2.S at low or high dose, single or two shots; roughly 5 received placebo; per-sample allocation not given. For vaccine and placebo recipients, repertoires were sequenced using samples collected on day 63 after the first injection. Between 29 July and 7 August 2020, Cohort 1b enrolled some 25 adults aged 18-55 years at one site in Boston, USA. Ad26.COV2.S was a replication-incompetent adenovirus type 26 vector that expressed a prefusion-stabilized SARS-CoV-2 spike protein derived from the original Wuhan strain. TCRbeta CDR3 regions were sequenced with the immunoSEQ Assay. After extraction, genomic DNA underwent amplification by bias-controlled multiplex PCR, followed by high-throughput sequencing. Turning to the authors' computational methods: To quantify the absolute abundance of every unique TCRbeta CDR3 region, sequences were collapsed and filtered. T cell fraction was estimated by normalizing TCRbeta template counts to usable DNA, with usable DNA measured through amplification of reference genes found in all nucleated cells. Repertoire TCRs were annotated as SARS-CoV-2-specific by exact matching of V gene, CDR3 amino acid sequence and J gene to a known reactive TCR set. MIRA supplied the reference SARS-CoV-2 TCR set, which was filtered for enrichment in COVID-19-positive ImmuneCODE repertoires so that public or cross-reactive TCRs were removed. Using the MIRA antigens, annotated TCRs were further analysed by specific ORF or by position within an ORF. Breadth was defined as the number of annotated unique rearrangements divided by the total number of unique productive rearrangements, and depth was defined as the summed frequency of the annotated unique rearrangements. Two-sided Wilcoxon rank-sum tests were applied when comparing TCR breadth between groups. The table was pulled from immuneACCESS by TCRdb, which kept in-frame rearrangements only. Such tables lose some clones; where checked, under half of the loss comes from unresolved V genes, and the rest has no known cause. V, J and clone size were drawn from that table, and D and trimming were deduced from the DNA. In all, the sample holds roughly 400,000 clones, and about 90% of those were seen once. Less than 4.5% of the sample goes to the ten largest clones.

CDR1 and CDR2 were assigned from the germline V gene as SQVTM and ANQGSEA. Spanning cysteine to phenylalanine, the CDR3 consists of 13 amino acids. Only the CDR3 region is kept as DNA, spanning 39 bases read in frame from base 1. Clipping removes 4 bases from V and 2 bases from J, with 5 as the unmatched junction base count. Details on this clone: The target of this receptor is not known. Per-base qualities were not stored, and no clone one base away is much larger.

The specimen was peripheral blood, collected in a trial of Ad26.COV2.S vaccine versus placebo. This sequence uses TRBV29-1 and TRBJ2-7; 7 of the junction bases match TRBD2. The sequence came from a person aged 18 to 59 who received the Ad26.COV2.S COVID-19 vaccine or a placebo. In nucleotide form, the sequence is TGCAGCGTTGCTGGCGGGAGTACCTACGAGCAGTACTTC. It translates as CSVAGGSTYEQYF.